The present T cell receptor (beta chain) was sequenced within a study of T cells after yellow fever vaccination. Across the whole study: SMART-Seq v4 Ultra Low Input served to prepare low-cell-number fractions.

Regarding the study as a whole: Weaker, the secondary response peaked sooner, at day 5 versus 15.

MiXCR was run by TCRdb on the 5' RACE reads, yielding one entry per CDR3 protein. The data contain roughly 500,000 distinct CDR3 sequences, 15% to 20% of them singletons. Comment on this clonotype: Its antigen is unidentified.

The CDR3 is 11 amino acids. V lost 1 base, J lost 7 bases, and 5 bases lay in between. Germline CDR1 MGHDK, CDR2 SYGVNS. The TCR sequence derives from a young man who received the YFV17D yellow fever vaccine. The specimen comprised PBMCs, sampled 15 days after the yellow fever booster vaccination. V and J are TRBV25-1 and TRBJ2-7; TRBD2 is a possible D gene (5 bases). The CDR3, as DNA: TGTGCCAGCAGTGAATGGGAGGAGCAGTACTTC. The encoded protein is CASSEWEEQYF.